Included here is one T cell receptor (beta chain) sequence, with context. The method was immunoSEQ multiplex PCR; TCRdb's version includes in-frame clones alone and lacks a portion of them. The data show 250,000 to 300,000 clones, roughly 85% seen once. V gave up 4 bases and J gave up 2 bases; unmatched junction bases: 16. Germline V CDR1 and CDR2: SGHNT, YYREEE (reference sequence). The CDR3 has 18 residues. This record belongs to a study of blood T cell repertoires in COVID-19. Study-wide context: COVID-19 samples from acute and convalescent phases originated in the United States, Italy and Spain. PBMCs, B-cell-depleted T cells, or T cells provided the cDNA or gDNA that made up the material.

The sample consisted of peripheral blood. The chain combines TRBV5-4 with TRBJ1-2, with 8 bases lining up with TRBD1. This TCR was recovered from a woman between 25 and 40 years old with active or convalescent COVID-19. The CDR3 DNA follows: TGTGCCAGCAGCAAATCGTCCCGGGACAGGTTCGGCAACTATGGCTACACCTTC. Protein sequence: CASSKSSRDRFGNYGYTF. The full variable domain, its missing parts supplied by reference TRBV5-4 and TRBJ1-2, is ETGVTQSPTHLIKTRGQQVTLRCSSQSGHNTVSWYQQALGQGPQFIFQYYREEENGRGNFPPRFSGLQFPNYSSELNVNALELDDSALYLCASSKSSRDRFGNYGYTFGSGTRLTVV.